A single sample gave rise to the 10 T cell receptor beta chains below, sequenced in a study of T-cell reconstitution after alpha-beta-depleted transplantation in children. Library preparation (for TCRbeta) was performed with unique molecular identifiers. Via MiXCR, TCRdb re-called the PCR reads, giving one row per CDR3 protein. The sample carries roughly 500,000 distinct CDR3 sequences, approximately 20% recorded once. Sequencing used PBMCs from the stem cell graft donor, obtained from the stem cell graft. The receptor set was obtained from a human donor who donated a stem cell graft to a child with acute lymphoblastic leukemia.

This clonotype was observed a few times. This CDR3 reads CASSPNAPPLGDNEQFF. The CDR3 DNA reads as TGTGCCAGCAGTCCTAATGCCCCCCCCCTAGGTGACAATGAGCAGTTCTTC. The genes are TRBV27 and TRBJ2-1, with D unresolved. CDR1 is MNHEY, CDR2 SMNVEV, per germline (reference sequence). The V and J ends lost 5 bases and 5 bases respectively, with 22 bases between them. CDR3 length: 17 amino acids.

V is TRBV4-2 and J is TRBJ1-2; a possible D gene is TRBD1 (6 bases). In germline, CDR1 is LGHNA, CDR2 YNFKEQ. Trimming pared 1 base from V and 8 bases from J, leaving 11 bases between. The CDR3 loop spans 13 amino acids. The CDR3 reads CASSQGGGQGYTF. Written as DNA, the CDR3 is TGTGCCAGCAGCCAAGGAGGGGGGCAGGGCTACACCTTC.

This clonotype was recorded at least ten times. The chain employs TRBV4-1 and TRBJ1-5; D is unresolved. The CDR3 totals 13 residues. The germline gives CDR1 MGHRA, CDR2 YSYEKL. V lost 1 base, J lost 4 bases, and 5 bases lay in between. The CDR3 sequence is CASSQGRNQPQHF. In nucleotides, the CDR3 is TGCGCCAGCAGCCAAGGGAGGAATCAGCCCCAGCATTTT.

V usage is TRBV18 and J usage is TRBJ2-3; TRBD1 is a possible D gene (5 bases). V lost 3 bases and J lost 1, with 11 bases in between. This CDR3 spans 15 amino acids. CDR1 and CDR2 (germline): KGHSH, LQKENI. The CDR3 reads CASSPLPQGTDTQYF. CDR3 DNA sequence: TGTGCCAGCTCACCGTTACCACAGGGCACAGATACGCAGTATTTT.

The CDR3 DNA follows: TGCGCCAGCAGCTCGGATGTCTCGGGAAACACCATATATTTT. Amino acids: CASSSDVSGNTIYF. This chain connects TRBV5-1 to TRBJ1-3, with unresolved D. Germline V CDR1 and CDR2: SGHRS, YFSETQ. The V end lost 3 bases, the J end lost 4 bases, and 11 bases lay between the germline ends. The CDR3 spans 14 residues.

A few counts support this clonotype. The chain joins TRBV29-1 to TRBJ2-5, with 12 bases matching TRBD2. The V gene's germline CDR1 is SQVTM and CDR2 ANQGSEA. The length of the CDR3 is 16 residues. V lost 3 bases, J lost 5 bases, and 10 bases stayed unmatched. This CDR3 reads CSVDWSTSGRFETQYF. DNA of the CDR3: TGCAGCGTTGATTGGTCTACTAGCGGGAGGTTTGAGACCCAGTACTTC.

The chain uses TRBV4-1 and TRBJ1-2; D call uncertain. Germline loops: CDR1 MGHRA, CDR2 YSYEKL. This CDR3 is built from 15 residues. Trimming pared 0 bases from V and 4 bases from J, leaving 12 bases between. This CDR3 is CASSQDRASFYGYTF. The CDR3 DNA sequence: TGCGCCAGCAGCCAAGATCGCGCAAGCTTCTATGGCTACACCTTC.

The chain couples TRBV19 to TRBJ2-7; 9 nucleotides line up with TRBD1. Germline CDR1 is LNHDA and CDR2 is SQIVND (reference sequence). This CDR3 spans 14 amino acids. V trimming: 3 bases; J trimming: 3 bases; junction bases outside the gene matches: 3. CDR3 nucleotides: TGTGCCAGTAGTATCCCGGGACAGGGCTACGAGCAGTACTTC. Translation: CASSIPGQGYEQYF.

This clonotype was seen more than once but under ten times. The rearrangement joins TRBV7-9 to TRBJ2-5; D may correspond to TRBD1 or TRBD2 (6 bases each). Germline V gene data show CDR1 as SEHNR and CDR2 as FQNEAQ (reference sequence). The V gene lost 5 bases and the J gene lost 9 bases, with 13 bases spanning the gap. The length of the CDR3 is 12 residues. The CDR3 nucleotides are TGTGCCAGCAGCCGGGACTGGGGGCCCCAGTACTTC. This sequence encodes CASSRDWGPQYF.

The table lists this clonotype with many counts. The CDR3 nucleotides are TGTGCCAGCAGCTTCGGGGGACAGTTCAATCAGCCCCAGCATTTT. Protein sequence: CASSFGGQFNQPQHF. The V call is TRBV5-6, the J call TRBJ1-5, with 7 nucleotides matching TRBD1. Germline V CDR1 and CDR2: SGHDT, YYEEEE. This CDR3 is 15 amino acids long. Trimming removed 2 bases from V and 3 bases from J; junction bases left unmatched: 5.